This is a list of T cell receptor beta chains from one sample in a study of tumor-infiltrating lymphocytes in localized non-small cell lung cancer. The protocol was immunoSEQ multiplex PCR, while the TCRdb copy is restricted to in-frame clones and leaves out a portion. The table lists over 5,500 clones, 74% of them singletons. Sequencing input: lung tumor tissue. Receptor source: a human donor with non-small cell lung cancer. The CDR3 runs from the conserved cysteine through the conserved F or W. Fields, in order: V gene, D gene, clone size, J gene, CDR3 DNA, CDR3 protein. D genes are given only for firm matches. Expanded clones get a size class; other rows say once, few or many, or leave the size out.

V gene: TRBV6-5
D gene: NA
clone size: few
J gene: TRBJ1-2
CDR3 DNA: TGTGCCAGCAGTCCCTACCATACAGGCACCTATGGCTACACCTTC
CDR3 protein: CASSPYHTGTYGYTF

V gene: TRBV7-9
D gene: NA
clone size: NA
J gene: TRBJ2-1
CDR3 DNA: TGTGCCAGCAGCTTAAGCAGGGTTAATGAGCAGTTCTTC
CDR3 protein: CASSLSRVNEQFF

V gene: TRBV27
D gene: TRBD1
clone size: few
J gene: TRBJ1-2
CDR3 DNA: TGTGCCAGCAGTTCCCGGATACTCAGGACAGGGGGAGTTTTGGGCTACACCTTC
CDR3 protein: CASSSRILRTGGVLGYTF

V gene: TRBV5-5
D gene: NA
clone size: NA
J gene: TRBJ2-5
CDR3 DNA: TGTGCCAGCAGCTTGGGGTGGCCAGACCGTCAAGAGACCCAGTACTTC
CDR3 protein: CASSLGWPDRQETQYF

V gene: TRBV5-4
D gene: TRBD1
clone size: NA
J gene: TRBJ1-4
CDR3 DNA: TGTGCCAGCAGCTTTAAGGGGGCTGATGAAAAACTGTTTTTT
CDR3 protein: CASSFKGADEKLFF

V gene: TRBV5-1
D gene: TRBD1
clone size: NA
J gene: TRBJ1-1
CDR3 DNA: TGCGCCAGCAGCAACAGGGGGACGAACACTGAAGCTTTCTTT
CDR3 protein: CASSNRGTNTEAFF

V gene: TRBV2
D gene: TRBD1
clone size: NA
J gene: TRBJ2-1
CDR3 DNA: TGTGCCAGTGGGACAGACTACAATGAGCAGTTCTTC
CDR3 protein: CASGTDYNEQFF

V gene: TRBV6-5
D gene: NA
clone size: NA
J gene: TRBJ1-3
CDR3 DNA: TGTGCCAGCAGTTACAGGGGACTATCCTATTTT
CDR3 protein: CASSYRGLSYF

V gene: TRBV19
D gene: TRBD1
clone size: NA
J gene: TRBJ1-2
CDR3 DNA: TGTGCCAGTAGTATAGCTGAAGACAGGGTGTTTGGCTACACCTTC
CDR3 protein: CASSIAEDRVFGYTF

V gene: TRBV5-1
D gene: TRBD1
clone size: few
J gene: TRBJ1-1
CDR3 DNA: TGCGCCAGCAGCACCGTGGGACAGAAGAACACTGAAGCTTTCTTT
CDR3 protein: CASSTVGQKNTEAFF

V gene: TRBV19
D gene: TRBD1
clone size: NA
J gene: TRBJ2-1
CDR3 DNA: TGTGCCAGTAGTATTTGTGGGGGACAGGGAAGGGGGAGCTACAATGAGCAGTTCTTC
CDR3 protein: CASSICGGQGRGSYNEQFF

V gene: TRBV6-5
D gene: NA
clone size: NA
J gene: TRBJ1-1
CDR3 DNA: TGTGCCAGCAGTTACAAACGGGACACTGAAGCTTTCTTT
CDR3 protein: CASSYKRDTEAFF

V gene: TRBV14
D gene: TRBD1
clone size: few
J gene: TRBJ1-2
CDR3 DNA: TGTGCCAGCAGCCTGGGACAGGGGAACTATGGCTACACCTTC
CDR3 protein: CASSLGQGNYGYTF

V gene: TRBV7-2
D gene: TRBD1
clone size: NA
J gene: TRBJ2-7
CDR3 DNA: TGTGCCAGCAGCTTAGGGGACAGAGACATCTACGAGCAGTACTTC
CDR3 protein: CASSLGDRDIYEQYF

V gene: TRBV5-4
D gene: NA
clone size: NA
J gene: TRBJ1-2
CDR3 DNA: TGTGCCAGCAGCTTGAATAGGGGGGAGGGCTACACCTTC
CDR3 protein: CASSLNRGEGYTF

V gene: TRBV9
D gene: TRBD1
clone size: NA
J gene: TRBJ1-3
CDR3 DNA: TGTGCCAGCAGCGTGGGACAGGGGGCGTACACCATATATTTT
CDR3 protein: CASSVGQGAYTIYF

V gene: TRBV13
D gene: TRBD2
clone size: NA
J gene: TRBJ2-1
CDR3 DNA: TGTGCCAGCAGCGACTCGCTAGCGGGAGATCCCAATGAGCAGTTCTTC
CDR3 protein: CASSDSLAGDPNEQFF

V gene: TRBV30
D gene: NA
clone size: NA
J gene: TRBJ1-5
CDR3 DNA: TGTGCCTGGAGTGTAGCCGGTAATCAGCCCCAGAATTTT
CDR3 protein: CAWSVAGNQPQNF

V gene: TRBV18
D gene: NA
clone size: NA
J gene: TRBJ1-3
CDR3 DNA: TGTGCCAGCTCACCCCTGGACACCCTGGGGGGAAACACCATATATTTT
CDR3 protein: CASSPLDTLGGNTIYF

V gene: TRBV5-4
D gene: NA
clone size: NA
J gene: TRBJ1-1
CDR3 DNA: TGTGCCAGCAGCTCACAGATGAACACTGAAGCTTTCTTT
CDR3 protein: CASSSQMNTEAFF

V gene: TRBV29-1
D gene: TRBD2
clone size: NA
J gene: TRBJ2-3
CDR3 DNA: TGCAGCGTTGATGGGCTAGCGGACACAGATACGCAGTATTTT
CDR3 protein: CSVDGLADTDTQYF

V gene: TRBV19
D gene: NA
clone size: few
J gene: TRBJ1-5
CDR3 DNA: TGTGCCAGTAGATCTAGCAATCAGCCCCAGCATTTT
CDR3 protein: CASRSSNQPQHF

V gene: TRBV2
D gene: NA
clone size: NA
J gene: TRBJ1-1
CDR3 DNA: TGTGCCAGCAGGAACGGTTTGAACACTGAAGCTTTCTTT
CDR3 protein: CASRNGLNTEAFF

V gene: TRBV6-5
D gene: TRBD2
clone size: NA
J gene: TRBJ2-1
CDR3 DNA: TGTGCCAGCAGCCATAGCGGGAGTCCCGATGAGCAGTTCTTC
CDR3 protein: CASSHSGSPDEQFF

V gene: TRBV7-6
D gene: NA
clone size: NA
J gene: TRBJ2-1
CDR3 DNA: TGTGCCAGCAGCCCTACTAGACTTCAGCAGTTCTTC
CDR3 protein: CASSPTRLQQFF

V gene: TRBV5-4
D gene: NA
clone size: NA
J gene: TRBJ1-2
CDR3 DNA: TGTGCCAGCAGCTTAAGGGGAAACTATGGCTACACCTTC
CDR3 protein: CASSLRGNYGYTF

V gene: TRBV7-9
D gene: NA
clone size: few
J gene: TRBJ2-7
CDR3 DNA: TGTGCCAGCAGCGGACCAGGCTACGAGCAGTACTTC
CDR3 protein: CASSGPGYEQYF

V gene: TRBV27
D gene: NA
clone size: NA
J gene: TRBJ2-5
CDR3 DNA: TGTGCCAGCAGTTCGTCGACGCGAGGACAGAGGGAGACCCAGTACTTC
CDR3 protein: CASSSSTRGQRETQYF

V gene: TRBV30
D gene: TRBD1
clone size: NA
J gene: TRBJ1-4
CDR3 DNA: TGTGCCTGGAGTCACTTTGGGACAGCCGTTAATGAAAAACTGTTTTTT
CDR3 protein: CAWSHFGTAVNEKLFF

V gene: TRBV10-2
D gene: NA
clone size: NA
J gene: TRBJ2-5
CDR3 DNA: TGCGCCGTTGCAGCGGGAGAGACCCAGTACTTC
CDR3 protein: CAVAAGETQYF

V gene: TRBV2
D gene: NA
clone size: few
J gene: TRBJ2-1
CDR3 DNA: TGTGCCAGCAGTAATAACTACAATGAGCAGTTCTTC
CDR3 protein: CASSNNYNEQFF

V gene: TRBV11-2
D gene: NA
clone size: NA
J gene: TRBJ2-7
CDR3 DNA: TGTGCCAGCAGCTTAGGGGTTCCCGGCTTGGGGCAGTACTTC
CDR3 protein: CASSLGVPGLGQYF

V gene: TRBV12-2
D gene: NA
clone size: NA
J gene: TRBJ1-5
CDR3 DNA: TGTGCAAGTCGCTTAGCGCGGGGGTATAGCAATCAGCCCCAGCATTTT
CDR3 protein: CASRLARGYSNQPQHF

V gene: TRBV11-3
D gene: NA
clone size: NA
J gene: TRBJ2-1
CDR3 DNA: TGTGCCAGCAGCCCTACTAGTTTCAATGAGCAGTTCTTC
CDR3 protein: CASSPTSFNEQFF

V gene: TRBV27
D gene: NA
clone size: NA
J gene: TRBJ1-2
CDR3 DNA: TGTGCCAGCAGAGAACGGACGGATGGGCCCTGGGGGGATGATGGCTACACCTTC
CDR3 protein: CASRERTDGPWGDDGYTF

V gene: TRBV5-6
D gene: NA
clone size: once
J gene: TRBJ2-1
CDR3 DNA: TGTGCCAGCAGCTTCGGGCCAGCCACCAATGAGCAGTTCTTC
CDR3 protein: CASSFGPATNEQFF

V gene: TRBV18
D gene: NA
clone size: few
J gene: TRBJ2-7
CDR3 DNA: TGTGCCAGCTCACCACCTTCGCAGGGCTCCTACGAGCAGTACTTC
CDR3 protein: CASSPPSQGSYEQYF

V gene: TRBV6-6
D gene: NA
clone size: NA
J gene: TRBJ2-7
CDR3 DNA: TGTGCCATCGAGGACATGTTCTCCTACGAGCAGTACTTC
CDR3 protein: CAIEDMFSYEQYF

V gene: TRBV6-6
D gene: NA
clone size: once
J gene: TRBJ2-6
CDR3 DNA: TGTGCCAGCAGTCCACCTGGTTCTGGGGCCAACGTCCTGACTTTC
CDR3 protein: CASSPPGSGANVLTF

V gene: TRBV5-1
D gene: NA
clone size: NA
J gene: TRBJ1-1
CDR3 DNA: TGCGCCAGCAGCGCAGGGATGAGGACTGAAGCTTTCTTT
CDR3 protein: CASSAGMRTEAFF

V gene: TRBV20-1
D gene: NA
clone size: NA
J gene: TRBJ1-1
CDR3 DNA: TGCAAACCGGACCCTGAAGCTTTCTTT
CDR3 protein: CKPDPEAFF

V gene: TRBV5-1
D gene: NA
clone size: NA
J gene: TRBJ2-7
CDR3 DNA: TGCGCCAGCAGCTTGGGACAGGGAGGGACCAAGCAGTACTTC
CDR3 protein: CASSLGQGGTKQYF

V gene: TRBV27
D gene: TRBD1
clone size: NA
J gene: TRBJ1-5
CDR3 DNA: TGTGCCAGCAGGGGGACAGGGGCTGGTCAGCCCCAGCATTTT
CDR3 protein: CASRGTGAGQPQHF

V gene: TRBV27
D gene: TRBD1
clone size: few
J gene: TRBJ2-3
CDR3 DNA: TGTGCCAGCAGTTTGACAGGGGGGGTTGGACAGTATTTT
CDR3 protein: CASSLTGGVGQYF

V gene: TRBV20-1
D gene: NA
clone size: NA
J gene: TRBJ1-1
CDR3 DNA: TGCAGTGCTAGTGGGAACACTGAAGCTTTCTTT
CDR3 protein: CSASGNTEAFF

V gene: TRBV30
D gene: NA
clone size: NA
J gene: TRBJ1-1
CDR3 DNA: TGTGCCTGGAAAGGGGAACAGCCGAACACTGAAGCTTTCTTT
CDR3 protein: CAWKGEQPNTEAFF

V gene: TRBV4-1
D gene: TRBD1
clone size: NA
J gene: TRBJ1-1
CDR3 DNA: TGCGCCAGCAGTCCCCTGGACAGGGAGGGAGAAGCTTTCTTT
CDR3 protein: CASSPLDREGEAFF

V gene: TRBV7-9
D gene: TRBD1
clone size: NA
J gene: TRBJ1-4
CDR3 DNA: TGTGCCAGCAGCTCCTATGGACAGGGGGATGAAAAACTGTTTTTT
CDR3 protein: CASSSYGQGDEKLFF

V gene: TRBV5-1
D gene: NA
clone size: NA
J gene: TRBJ2-3
CDR3 DNA: TGCGCCAGCAGCTTGGAGTCCAGCACAGATACGCAGTATTTT
CDR3 protein: CASSLESSTDTQYF

V gene: TRBV30
D gene: NA
clone size: NA
J gene: TRBJ2-5
CDR3 DNA: TGTGCCTGGAGTGTTCTGGGCACCGAGACCCAGTACTTC
CDR3 protein: CAWSVLGTETQYF

V gene: TRBV7-8
D gene: NA
clone size: NA
J gene: TRBJ2-1
CDR3 DNA: TGTGCCAGCAGCCGAATCGGGACTTCTTACAATGAGCAGTTCTTC
CDR3 protein: CASSRIGTSYNEQFF

V gene: TRBV5-1
D gene: NA
clone size: NA
J gene: TRBJ2-1
CDR3 DNA: TGCGCCAGCAGCTTCCTCGGGACCTACAATGAGCAGTTCTTC
CDR3 protein: CASSFLGTYNEQFF

V gene: TRBV7-2
D gene: NA
clone size: NA
J gene: TRBJ2-1
CDR3 DNA: TGTGCCAGCAGCCCTACGCGCGGGACCGAGCAGTTCTTC
CDR3 protein: CASSPTRGTEQFF